The 20 T cell receptor beta chains presented below share a single source sample, sequenced in a study of T cells in women clearing cervical HPV infection. Clones were sequenced by immunoSEQ multiplex PCR, and TCRdb holds only the in-frame ones, with some missing. The sample totals around 30,000 clones; its top ten clones hold roughly 6.8%. The sample taken for sequencing was blood buffy coat. These receptors all come from a woman between 18 and 69 years old with a cervical HPV16 infection that either progressed to CIN3+ or cleared (not recorded which).

As to this clone: The read comes to an end 3 residues before the CDR3 does, leaving the germline J gene to fill in the end. This chain links TRBV7-3 with TRBJ2-4; maybe TRBD2 (7 bases). Trimming took off 9 bases at V and 9 bases at J, with 21 bases between the two ends. This CDR3 spans 14 amino acids. The germline gives CDR1 SGHTA, CDR2 FQGTGA. CDR3 bases read: TGTGCCAGTAGATTAAAGGGGGGGGAGGGCATT. Translating it yields CASRLKGGEGI. The full CDR3 is CASRLKGGEGIQYF.

Note on this clone: The read ends 3 residues before the CDR3 terminus; that terminus is restored from the germline J gene. The chain combines TRBV30 with TRBJ1-2; 10 bases map to TRBD1. Germline V gene data show CDR1 as GTSNPN and CDR2 as SVGIG (reference sequence). The CDR3 loop spans 13 amino acids. The CDR3 loop is CAWSGDRGFDYTF. The sequenced part of the CDR3 DNA is TGTGCCTGGAGTGGGGACAGGGGTTTCGAC.

Of note for this clone: Read data end 3 residues before the CDR3 end; the end is taken from the germline J gene. This chain uses TRBV6-1 with TRBJ2-7, with 7 bases aligning to TRBD2. Germline V CDR1 and CDR2: MNHNS, SASEGT. The trim removed 2 bases at V and 3 bases at J, leaving 10 bases unmatched. There are 16 residues in the CDR3. CDR3 bases read: TGTGCCAGCAGTGAATGGGGGGGGAAACCAAGCTACGAG. Its protein product is CASSEWGGKPSYE. The full CDR3 sequence reads CASSEWGGKPSYEQYF.

Points on this clone: The read terminates 3 residues ahead of where the CDR3 ends, so the germline J gene completes it. J is TRBJ1-5 and V is TRBV23-1, with TRBD1 identical over 10 bases. TRBV23-1 is treated as an ORF (open reading frame) with a function not yet certain. The V segment lost 0 bases and the J segment 2 bases; nucleotides outside the gene matches: 4. This CDR3 is built from 17 residues. The part of the CDR3 DNA that was read is TGCGCCAGCAGTCAATCGAGGGACAGGGGTGGCAATCAGCCC. Protein sequence: CASSQSRDRGGNQP. The CDR3 in its entirety is CASSQSRDRGGNQPQHF.

As to this clone: The read ends 3 residues early relative to the CDR3; the germline J gene fills the gap. The rearrangement uses TRBV5-1 and TRBJ2-2, with no clear D. Between the trimmed V and J ends, which lost 2 bases and 4 bases, there was a span of 9 bases. The germline CDR1 and CDR2 sequences are SGHRS and YFSETQ. The CDR3 covers 14 residues. The CDR3 here is CASSFSVFTGELFF. The part of the CDR3 DNA that was read is TGCGCCAGCAGCTTTTCGGTTTTCACCGGGGAG.

Concerning this clone itself: The read finishes 3 residues shy of the CDR3 end, and the germline J gene is used to complete it. The J gene is TRBJ2-3, the V gene TRBV7-3; possible D gene TRBD2, 6 bases. The CDR3 consists of 14 residues. Trimming took 5 bases from V and 2 from J, leaving 11 bases between them. Looked up from germline, CDR1 is SGHTA and CDR2 is FQGTGA. CDR3 amino acids: CASSPGLPTDTQYF. The covered CDR3 bases are TGTGCCAGCAGCCCGGGACTTCCCACAGATACG.

On this clone itself: The read comes to an end 3 residues before the CDR3 does, leaving the germline J gene to fill in the end. V gene TRBV6-1 combines with J gene TRBJ1-5; D is unresolved. V lost 4 bases, J lost 0 bases, and 4 bases lay in between. This CDR3 is built from 13 residues. Germline V CDR1 and CDR2: MNHNS, SASEGT. The CDR3 is CASSAHSNQPQHF. Incomplete CDR3 DNA: TGTGCCAGCAGTGCCCATAGCAATCAGCCC.

In regard to this clone: The read terminates 3 residues ahead of where the CDR3 ends, so the germline J gene completes it. This sequence joins TRBV30 and TRBJ1-1, with D perhaps matching TRBD1 (5 bases). Trimming took 3 bases from V and 1 from J, leaving 12 bases between them. The CDR3 has 14 amino acids. Germline values: CDR1 GTSNPN, CDR2 SVGIG (reference sequence). The sequenced part of the CDR3 DNA is TGTGCCTGGAGGCCCATAGGGGAGAACACTGAA. Protein product: CAWRPIGENTE. The full CDR3 sequence reads CAWRPIGENTEAFF.

Comment on this clone: The read finishes 3 residues shy of the CDR3 end, and the germline J gene is used to complete it. The rearrangement uses TRBV12-5 and TRBJ2-1; D may be TRBD1 or TRBD2 (5 bases each). This CDR3 spans 17 amino acids. Trimming pared 0 bases from V and 1 base from J, leaving 13 bases between. Per the germline V gene, CDR1 is LGHNT and CDR2 is FRNRAP. The CDR3 loop is CASGLVGREGSYNEQFF. CDR3 DNA (partial): TGTGCTAGTGGTTTGGTAGGGAGAGAGGGGTCCTACAATGAG.

A note on this clone: A read error may produce the germline difference seen at one junction end. The CDR3 protein is CASSPPATTSSSYDYTF. The DNA read from the CDR3 is TGTGCTAGCAGCCCGCCAGCAACGACTTCTAGCTCCTACGAC. V usage is TRBV7-7 and J usage is TRBJ1-2; D is unresolved. Coverage ceases 3 residues before the CDR3 finishes, and the germline J gene fills in the end. This CDR3 contains 17 residues. Germline-derived CDR1 and CDR2 are SSHAT and FNYEAQ (reference sequence). Supplemented by reference TRBV7-7 and TRBJ1-2, the full variable domain reads GAGVSQSPRYKVTKRGQDVTLRCDPISSHATLYWYQQALGQGPEFLTYFNYEAQPDKSGLPSDRFSAERPEGSISTLTIQRTEQRDSAMYRCASSPPATTSSSYDYTFGSGTRLTVV.

Of note for this clone: The read stops 3 residues short of the end of the CDR3; the missing end is completed from the germline J gene. This chain joins TRBV7-9 and TRBJ1-3, with no clear D. The CDR3 runs 15 residues. The V end was cut by 5 bases, the J end by 0 bases, with 11 bases between. CDR1 and CDR2 (germline): SEHNR, FQNEAQ (reference sequence). The sequenced CDR3 bases are TGTGCCAGCAGCCCGAGGTCGCTCTCTGGAAACACC. This translates into CASSPRSLSGNT. The whole CDR3 region reads CASSPRSLSGNTIYF.

About this clone itself: The read halts 3 residues ahead of the CDR3 end, with the missing end drawn from the germline J gene. The chain carries TRBV19 and TRBJ2-5; D might be TRBD1 (7 bases). There are 15 residues in the CDR3. The V gene's germline CDR1 is LNHDA and CDR2 SQIVND (reference sequence). V was clipped by 4 bases and J by 5 bases, with 17 bases between them. The CDR3 bases that were read are TGTGCCAGTAGTAGTTACAGGGGTGCGGGGGAGACC. Amino acid sequence: CASSSYRGAGET. The whole CDR3 region reads CASSSYRGAGETQYF.

Incomplete CDR3 DNA: TGCGCCAGCAGTGAGTCGATTGAGCGGGGAGCCCGGGAGACC. Amino acid sequence: CASSESIERGARET. The complete CDR3 reads CASSESIERGARETQYF. The chain couples TRBV10-1 to TRBJ2-5; TRBD2 agrees at 7 bases. The CDR3 goes on 3 residues after the read ends, and that part is filled in from the germline J gene. The ends lost 0 bases at V and 5 bases at J; junction bases unmatched: 12. The CDR3 is made up of 17 amino acids. From germline, CDR1 is WNHNN and CDR2 SYGVQD (reference sequence).

Notes on this clone: The read is 3 residues too short to cover the CDR3 end, so that end is filled in from the germline J gene. V usage is TRBV18 and J usage is TRBJ2-4; weak D call: TRBD1 (5 bases). In germline, CDR1 is KGHSH, CDR2 LQKENI. This CDR3 has 14 residues. The sequenced CDR3 bases are TGTGCCAGCTCACCAGATAACAGGAACTATGGT. This gives the protein CASSPDNRNYG. The whole CDR3 protein reads CASSPDNRNYGQYF.

Notes on this clone: The read gets to within 3 residues of the CDR3 end, and the germline J gene fills in the rest. The rearrangement joins TRBV18 to TRBJ2-7; 7 bases agree with TRBD2. Germline CDR1 KGHSH, CDR2 LQKENI. J gave up 5 bases and V 3 bases, and 4 bases lay outside the gene matches. This CDR3 contains 13 residues. The CDR3 protein is CASSPGEGNEQYF. The DNA read from the CDR3 is TGTGCCAGCTCACCCGGGGAGGGCAACGAG.

Details on this clone: The CDR3 end falls 3 residues outside the read, so it is completed with the germline J gene. The rearrangement links TRBV19 to TRBJ1-1, with 10 positions matching TRBD1. V trimming: 0 bases; J trimming: 2 bases; junction bases outside the gene matches: 6. The CDR3 contains 17 residues. The germline CDR1 and CDR2 sequences are LNHDA and SQIVND (reference sequence). CDR3 DNA (partial): TGTGCCAGTAGTATAGATCCTTGGACAGGGGGTAACACTGAA. Translating it yields CASSIDPWTGGNTE. The complete CDR3 sequence is CASSIDPWTGGNTEAFF.

A word on this clone: The missing CDR3 end, 3 residues past where the read stops, is filled in from the germline J gene. The chain is built from TRBV4-2 and TRBJ1-2, with 7 nucleotides matching TRBD1. Germline V gives CDR1 LGHNA, CDR2 YNFKEQ. V shed 7 bases and J 6 bases; nucleotides not matched to a gene: 5. The CDR3 extends over 12 amino acids. The CDR3 sequence: CASKTGFDGYTF. Partial CDR3 DNA: TGTGCCAGCAAGACAGGGTTCGATGGC.

A note on this clone: The CDR3 extends 3 residues past the end of the read, so its final part is completed from the germline J gene. The chain recombines TRBV30 with TRBJ2-7; TRBD2 agrees at 12 bases. Germline loops: CDR1 GTSNPN, CDR2 SVGIG (reference sequence). The CDR3 is 14 residues long. With V trimmed by 6 bases and J by 4 bases, 7 bases remained unmatched. CDR3 bases read: TGTGCCTGCTCTAGCGGGAGGGCGGTTTACGAG. It codes for CACSSGRAVYE. The full CDR3 sequence reads CACSSGRAVYEQYF.

Of note for this clone: One end of the junction varies from germline; a read error may be responsible. The read ends 3 residues early relative to the CDR3; the germline J gene fills the gap. The chain has TRBV7-9 and TRBJ1-5; 8 bases map to TRBD1. The CDR3 covers 14 residues. The germline V gene has CDR1 SEHNR and CDR2 FQNEAQ (reference sequence). CDR3 region: CASSLSGGKQPQHF. The sequenced CDR3 bases are TGTGCCAGCAGCTTGTCAGGGGGCAAACAGCCC. The variable domain in full, completed from reference TRBV7-9 and TRBJ1-5, reads DTGVSQNPRHKITKRGQNVTFRCDPISEHNRLYWYRQTLGQGPEFLTYFQNEAQLEKSRLLSDRFSAERPKGSFSTLEIQRTEQGDSAMYLCASSLSGGKQPQHFGDGTRLSIL.

Concerning this clone itself: Read coverage stops 3 residues before the CDR3 terminus; the germline J gene supplies the remainder. This rearrangement joins TRBV6-2 or TRBV6-3 to TRBJ1-2; D ambiguous. Germline V gene sequence: CDR1 MNHEY, CDR2 SVGEGT. This CDR3 comprises 11 residues. CDR3 DNA, as far as it was read: TGTGCCAGCACTAACTCCTACGAC. This encodes CASTNSYD. The entire CDR3 protein reads CASTNSYDYTF.